The present TCR beta chain was sequenced within a study of naive and memory T cell subsets. RNA was extracted from roughly 2.6 ml of whole blood of healthy adults. This clonotype was seen ten or more times. Trimming stripped 7 bases from V and 1 base from J, with 9 bases between. The CDR3 consists of 13 residues. Blood and skin TCR RNA was reverse transcribed with alpha and beta constant primers. Via MiXCR, TCRdb re-called the 5' RACE reads, giving one row per CDR3 protein. Of 20,000 to 30,000 distinct CDR3 sequences listed, 20% to 25% were seen once; the top ten hold about 1.7%. J is TRBJ2-3 and V is TRBV12-3 or TRBV12-4; no firm D call. The source of this sequence is a female donor in good health. The DNA for the CDR3 is TGTGCCAGCACCCACCGGGGCACAGATACGCAGTATTTT. Its protein is CASTHRGTDTQYF.